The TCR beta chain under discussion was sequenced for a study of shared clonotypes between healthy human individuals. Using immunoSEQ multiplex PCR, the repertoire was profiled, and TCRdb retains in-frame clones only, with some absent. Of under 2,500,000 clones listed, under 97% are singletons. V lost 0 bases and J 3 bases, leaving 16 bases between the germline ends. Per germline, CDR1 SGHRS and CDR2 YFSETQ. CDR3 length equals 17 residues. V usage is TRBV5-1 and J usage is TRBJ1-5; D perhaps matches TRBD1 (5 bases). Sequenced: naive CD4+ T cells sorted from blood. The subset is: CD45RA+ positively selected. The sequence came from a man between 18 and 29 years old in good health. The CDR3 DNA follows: TGCGCCAGCAGCTTGGGTGGGGGAGAGGTCCCCAATCAGCCCCAGCATTTT. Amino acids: CASSLGGGEVPNQPQHF.